These T cell receptor beta chains were read from a single sample in a study of blood T cell repertoires in COVID-19. TCRdb keeps only in-frame clones here, not all; method: immunoSEQ multiplex PCR. The sample comprises over 25,000 clones, around 90% of which are singletons, and under 15% rests with the top ten. The sequenced sample was peripheral blood. The origin of the receptors is a man aged 65-85 years with active COVID-19. Both conserved end residues are part of each CDR3. Each record gives: CDR3 protein, V gene, clone size. Where a row states a size, it is once, few, many or the class of an expanded clone; other rows omit it.

CDR3: CASSFYAGGNTEAFF
V: TRBV19
size: .

CDR3: CSVDPGGGNTIYF
V: TRBV29-1
size: .

CDR3: CASSLGQGFGNTIYF
V: TRBV28
size: .

CDR3: CASSQTPGSGYTF
V: TRBV6-2/TRBV6-3
size: .

CDR3: CASGLTTEAFF
V: TRBV28
size: .

CDR3: CASSPAQGGKTEAFF
V: TRBV5-1
size: .

CDR3: CASSSPAGVGSPLHF
V: TRBV7-9
size: few

CDR3: CASSLESGIKPYEQYF
V: TRBV5-1
size: few

CDR3: CASNGDRGNTEAFF
V: TRBV14
size: .

CDR3: CASSQGHGLAGVYEQYF
V: TRBV4-1
size: .

CDR3: CASSVRTGANVLTF
V: TRBV9
size: .

CDR3: CASSFLFYTF
V: TRBV12-3/TRBV12-4
size: .

CDR3: CASSSGLAYTDTQYF
V: TRBV5-5
size: .

CDR3: CASSQVRNTEAFF
V: TRBV4-3
size: .

CDR3: CASSFRTGYGYTF
V: TRBV19
size: .

CDR3: CASSTGQARDGYTF
V: TRBV19
size: .

CDR3: CSAVSEITQYF
V: TRBV20-1
size: .

CDR3: CASSRSPSGSYEQYF
V: TRBV6-5
size: once

CDR3: CASSQARQGADTQYF
V: TRBV4-3
size: .

CDR3: CSAWTVQGQYF
V: TRBV20-1
size: .

CDR3: CASSVGWTTYEQYF
V: TRBV9
size: .

CDR3: CASSPGQGAGSGNTIYF
V: TRBV7-9
size: few

CDR3: CAISRDSQSYEQYF
V: TRBV10-3
size: .

CDR3: CASRPTSGTSTHSTDTQYF
V: TRBV12-2
size: .

CDR3: CASTVRTNEKLFF
V: TRBV19
size: .

CDR3: CASGRQGEYEQYF
V: TRBV6-5
size: .

CDR3: CASSLGREYTDTQYF
V: TRBV7-2
size: .

CDR3: CASSQAGGRELF
V: TRBV3-1/TRBV3-2
size: .

CDR3: CASSIRGGDEKLFF
V: TRBV19
size: .

CDR3: CASSPGLAGVGEQYF
V: TRBV4-3
size: .

CDR3: CASSGGLAGLYEQYF
V: TRBV4-3
size: .

CDR3: CASGRQGGYEQYF
V: TRBV27
size: .

CDR3: CATSVASPYNEQFF
V: TRBV10-2
size: .

CDR3: CASSEGLAGLETQYF
V: TRBV2
size: .

CDR3: CASAPLAGEQYF
V: TRBV19
size: .

CDR3: CASSIRMREEAYGYTF
V: TRBV18
size: .

CDR3: CASSSTGGTGGEQYF
V: TRBV5-1
size: .

CDR3: CASSEVRGGYTF
V: TRBV10-2
size: .

CDR3: CASSQDLLAGRYQETQYF
V: TRBV4-3
size: once

CDR3: CASSAGTGGLYEQYF
V: TRBV6-2/TRBV6-3
size: few

CDR3: CASSLRGDETQYF
V: TRBV7-2
size: .

CDR3: CASRISGRAGTDTQYF
V: TRBV19
size: .

CDR3: CASSEARTANQPQHF
V: TRBV2
size: few

CDR3: CASSAGTGGLDTQYF
V: TRBV2
size: .

CDR3: CASTRCEPQHF
V: TRBV25-1
size: .

CDR3: CASSPIHGRAGPEQFF
V: TRBV7-2
size: .

CDR3: CASSVYLAGREETQYF
V: TRBV27
size: .

CDR3: CASSQGTSYEQYF
V: TRBV5-1
size: .

CDR3: CASSLDRGIGYEQYF
V: TRBV7-9
size: .

CDR3: CASSQAMGQGAEKLFF
V: TRBV4-2
size: .

CDR3: CASSLAKERTGSYEQYF
V: TRBV7-8
size: .

CDR3: CASSYRQGGTDTQYF
V: TRBV3-1/TRBV3-2
size: .

CDR3: CASRRDRGHEQYF
V: TRBV5-1
size: .

CDR3: CASSLAYRQSQETQYF
V: TRBV7-2
size: .

CDR3: CSVKGLAGNEQYF
V: TRBV29-1
size: .

CDR3: CASSLSWGGREKLFF
V: TRBV28
size: .

CDR3: CASSPGLAGGEQYF
V: TRBV10-1
size: .

CDR3: CASSLLPLRGASDTQYF
V: TRBV27
size: .

CDR3: CASSPRLAEAVEQFF
V: TRBV27
size: .

CDR3: CASSPEPLAGIGGLAKNIQYF
V: TRBV14
size: .